This T cell receptor beta chain was sequenced for a study of spatial heterogeneity in lung cancer. Study information: Samples were obtained from roughly 65 donors, all untreated early-stage non-small cell lung cancer patients. Follow-up PBMC samples were sequenced when available, at a median of about two years after resection. Raw reads showed each unique TCR and UMI combination turning up more than ten times on average.

Sample time point: blood at routine non-recurrence follow-up after resection. Whole RNA came from tumor, nontumor lung or frozen PBMC and was sequenced without being sorted. All TCR cDNA molecules were individually tagged with a unique molecular identifier. MiXCR, applied by TCRdb to the 5' RACE reads, yields one record per CDR3 protein. The sample contains roughly 120,000 distinct CDR3 sequences, 9% to 15% of which appear only once. Germline V gene lookup returns CDR1 SEHNR and CDR2 FQNEAQ (reference sequence). The CDR3 is made up of 14 amino acids. V lost 4 bases to trimming and J lost 7 bases; unmatched junction nucleotides: 2.

The chain joins TRBV7-9 to TRBJ1-4; 11 nucleotides align to TRBD1. The source is a male donor with early-stage non-small cell lung cancer. Sequenced material: PBMCs, taken at follow-up. CDR3: CASSYGTGGEKLFF. The CDR3, as DNA: TGTGCCAGCAGCTATGGGACAGGGGGTGAAAAACTGTTTTTT.